Listed here are 6 T cell receptor beta chains from one sample, sequenced in a study of Ad26.COV2.S vaccination and SARS-CoV-2 variants (dated by TCRdb to the early 2020s). Library creation used the immunoSEQ multiplex PCR assay. Entries here come from immuneACCESS through TCRdb and include only in-frame sequences with V and J called. Some clones fail to appear in such tables; in the studies checked, an unresolved V gene covers under half of the shortfall, and the cause of the remainder is unknown. A total of approximately 300,000 clones appear in this sample, around 84% of them only once. Of the sample, 1.9% falls within the top ten clones. Read against the paper, the sample's treatment or condition label means: approximately 18 received Ad26.COV2.S at low or high dose, single or two shots; five or six received placebo; per-sample allocation not given. For vaccine and placebo recipients, the sequenced repertoires came from samples collected on day 63 after the first injection.

The sample here was peripheral blood, taken in a trial of Ad26.COV2.S vaccine versus placebo. These TCRs come from a person between 18 and 65 years old who received the Ad26.COV2.S COVID-19 vaccine or a placebo.

The chain links TRBV30 to TRBJ2-6; D gene ambiguous. CDR3 length equals 16 residues. Germline CDR1 and CDR2: GTSNPN and SVGIG (reference sequence). Trimming left V 0 bases short and J 0 bases short, with 9 bases between. The DNA of the CDR3 is TGTGCCTGGAGTGTAATTTTAACCTCTGGGGCCAACGTCCTGACTTTC. Amino acids: CAWSVILTSGANVLTF.

The rearrangement uses TRBV5-4 and TRBJ1-2, with 10 bases aligning to TRBD1. Germline loops: CDR1 SGHNT, CDR2 YYREEE (reference sequence). Trimming removed 4 bases from V and 2 bases from J; junction bases left unmatched: 8. The length of the CDR3 is 16 residues. CDR3 nucleotides: TGTGCCAGCAGCCGGGACAGGGGCGCGGGGAACTATGGCTACACCTTC. Its translation: CASSRDRGAGNYGYTF.

This clone was recorded only once. The chain couples TRBV19 to TRBJ1-2; 8 bases map to TRBD1. J was trimmed by 4 bases and V by 7 bases; bases with no gene match: 8. The CDR3 has 14 amino acids. Germline-derived CDR1 and CDR2 are LNHDA and SQIVND (reference sequence). The CDR3 loop is CASTSGQGPYGYTF. CDR3 coding DNA: TGTGCCAGTACCTCCGGACAGGGACCCTATGGCTACACCTTC.

This clone occurred once. The chain employs TRBV5-8 and TRBJ2-3; D possibly corresponds to TRBD2 (6 bases). Between the trimmed V and J ends, which lost 4 bases and 2 bases, there was a span of 17 bases. Germline-derived CDR1 and CDR2 are SGHTS and YDEGEE. The CDR3 runs to 16 residues. The CDR3 DNA sequence: TGTGCCAGCAGCCCTAAGACTAGATCCTCCACAGATACGCAGTATTTT. It specifies CASSPKTRSSTDTQYF.

As DNA, the CDR3 is TGTGCCAGCAGCAAAGCTTCGAGCTACGAGCAGTACTTC. This sequence encodes CASSKASSYEQYF. The chain couples TRBV21-1 to TRBJ2-7; the D segment call TRBD2 is taken from the table without a DNA check. TRBV21-1 is a pseudogene. The CDR3 runs 13 residues.

This clone was observed once. CDR3 in DNA: TGTGCCAGCAGCTTGTCACGGGGGTGGGATCAGCCCCAGCATTTT. It translates to CASSLSRGWDQPQHF. This rearrangement joins TRBV5-6 to TRBJ1-5; tentative D call: TRBD1 (5 bases). This CDR3 has 15 residues. V lost 1 base and J 5 bases, leaving 13 bases between the germline ends. CDR1 SGHDT and CDR2 YYEEEE come from the germline V gene.